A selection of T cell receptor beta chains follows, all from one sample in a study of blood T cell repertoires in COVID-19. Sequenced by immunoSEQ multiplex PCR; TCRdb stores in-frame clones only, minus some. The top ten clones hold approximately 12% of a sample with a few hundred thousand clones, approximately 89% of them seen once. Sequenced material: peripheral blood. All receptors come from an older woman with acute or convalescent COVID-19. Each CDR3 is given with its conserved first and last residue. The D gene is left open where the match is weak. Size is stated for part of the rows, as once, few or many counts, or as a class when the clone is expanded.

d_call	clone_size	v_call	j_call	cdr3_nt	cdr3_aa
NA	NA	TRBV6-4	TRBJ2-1	TGTGCCAGCAGTGATTACGGACACACCAATGAGCAGTTCTTC	CASSDYGHTNEQFF
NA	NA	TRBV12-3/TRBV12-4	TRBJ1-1	TGTGCCAGCAGTTTCGGGACACCATCCGAAGCTTTCTTT	CASSFGTPSEAFF
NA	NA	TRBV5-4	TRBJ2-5	TGTGCCAGCAGTCGGACAGAAGAGACCCAGTACTTC	CASSRTEETQYF
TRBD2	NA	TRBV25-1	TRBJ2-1	TGTGCCAGCAGTGGACTAGCGGGAGGGACCTACAATGAGCAGTTCTTC	CASSGLAGGTYNEQFF
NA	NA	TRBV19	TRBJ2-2	TGTGCCAGTAGTATCGGGTGGAACACCGGGGAGCTGTTTTTT	CASSIGWNTGELFF
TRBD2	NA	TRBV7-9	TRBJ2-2	TGTGCCAGCAGCCAAACCGGCGGGAGGTACACCGGGGAGCTGTTTTTT	CASSQTGGRYTGELFF
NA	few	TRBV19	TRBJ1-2	TGTGCCAGTAGTCCACTGGGGGCCGGGGAGGGGTATGGCTACACCTTC	CASSPLGAGEGYGYTF
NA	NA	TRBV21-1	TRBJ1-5	TGTGCCAGCAGCGGACGGGACGGCGGGGGGGAAGGCAATCAGCCCCAGCATTTT	CASSGRDGGGEGNQPQHF
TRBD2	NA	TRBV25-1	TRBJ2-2	TGTGCCAGCGGGAGCGGGAGCGCGAACACCGGGGAGCTGTTTTTT	CASGSGSANTGELFF
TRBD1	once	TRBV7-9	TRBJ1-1	TGTGCCAGCAGCGGCGGGACAGCGAACACTGAAGCTTTCTTT	CASSGGTANTEAFF
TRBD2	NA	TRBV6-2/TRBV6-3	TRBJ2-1	TGTGCCAGCAGTTACCGGGGGGGGCCTCCCTACAATGAGCAGTTCTTC	CASSYRGGPPYNEQFF
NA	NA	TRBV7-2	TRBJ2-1	TGTGCCAGCAGCTTAAGCTGGGCGAATATAGAGCAGTTCTTC	CASSLSWANIEQFF
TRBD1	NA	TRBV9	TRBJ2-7	TGTGCCTCGATGGGACAGAGCTCCTACGAGCAGTACTTC	CASMGQSSYEQYF
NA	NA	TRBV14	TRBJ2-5	TGTGCCAGCAGCCTTAGGACTGCGGGCGAGACCCAGTACTTC	CASSLRTAGETQYF
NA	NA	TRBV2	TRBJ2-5	TGTGCCAGCAGTGAGTGGGGCGGAGAGACCCAGTACTTC	CASSEWGGETQYF
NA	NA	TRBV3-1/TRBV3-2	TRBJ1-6	TGTGCCAGCAGCCCCGACAGCCTGCGCTCCTATAATTCACCCCTCCACTTT	CASSPDSLRSYNSPLHF
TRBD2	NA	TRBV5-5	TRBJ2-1	TGTGCCAGCAGTAGCGGGGGGTACAATGAGCAGTTCTTC	CASSSGGYNEQFF
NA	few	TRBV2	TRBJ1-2	TGTGCCAGCAGTGTGGGGGGGCATGGAGCTAACTATGGCTACACCTTC	CASSVGGHGANYGYTF
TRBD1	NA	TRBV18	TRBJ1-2	TGTGCCAGCTCACCCCAGACAGGGTATTCGGGCTACACCTTC	CASSPQTGYSGYTF
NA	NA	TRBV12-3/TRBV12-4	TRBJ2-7	TGTGCCAGCAGTCGAAGGCCAGGGAACGAGCAGTACTTC	CASSRRPGNEQYF